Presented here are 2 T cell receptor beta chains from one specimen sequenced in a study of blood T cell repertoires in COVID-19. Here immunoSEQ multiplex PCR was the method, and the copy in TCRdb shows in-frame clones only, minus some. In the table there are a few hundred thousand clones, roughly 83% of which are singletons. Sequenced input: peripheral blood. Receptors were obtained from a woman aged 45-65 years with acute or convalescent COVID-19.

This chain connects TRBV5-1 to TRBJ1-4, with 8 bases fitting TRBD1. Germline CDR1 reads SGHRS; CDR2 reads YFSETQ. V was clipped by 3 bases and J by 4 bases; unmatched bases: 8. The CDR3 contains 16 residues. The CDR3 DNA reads TGCGCCAGCAGCTCGGGCAGGGGGCATAGTAATGAAAAACTGTTTTTT. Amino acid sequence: CASSSGRGHSNEKLFF.

The CDR3 DNA sequence: TGTGCCAGCAGCTCGATGACAGGGGACTATGGCTACACCTTC. Its translation is CASSSMTGDYGYTF. The V and J genes are TRBV7-9 and TRBJ1-2; 8 bases match TRBD1. Germline V gene lookup returns CDR1 SEHNR and CDR2 FQNEAQ (reference sequence). The ends lost 4 bases at V and 3 bases at J; junction bases unmatched: 4. This CDR3 comprises 14 residues.